Below are 26 T cell receptor beta chains sequenced from a single sample in a study of radiotherapy plus CTLA-4 blockade in lung cancer. Sequencing used immunoSEQ multiplex PCR; TCRdb keeps in-frame clones, though not all of them. This sample has tens of thousands of clones, with 77% found just once. The input for sequencing was peripheral blood, taken from a patient treated with radiotherapy plus ipilimumab. The receptors derive from a human donor with non-small cell lung cancer who had a partial response to radiotherapy plus ipilimumab.

The V gene is TRBV5-1, the J gene TRBJ2-1; D possibly corresponds to TRBD2 (6 bases). The V end lost 0 bases, the J end lost 8 bases, and 12 bases lay between the germline ends. Per the germline V gene, CDR1 is SGHRS and CDR2 is YFSETQ. This CDR3 has 14 residues. The CDR3 nucleotides are TGCGCCAGCAGCTTGGGAGGGGAGGTCGATGAGCAGTTCTTC. This encodes CASSLGGEVDEQFF.

V usage is TRBV4-2 and J usage is TRBJ2-7, with 8 bases fitting TRBD2. Germline loops: CDR1 LGHNA, CDR2 YNFKEQ. V was clipped by 1 base and J by 9 bases; unmatched bases: 11. The CDR3 contains 15 residues. The CDR3 is CASSQVQRGQAGQYF. The CDR3 DNA sequence: TGTGCCAGCAGCCAAGTTCAGCGGGGGCAGGCAGGGCAGTACTTC.

This chain connects TRBV7-9 to TRBJ2-5; D remains unclear. Trimming shortened V by 4 bases and J by 1 base, and 7 bases separated the two germline ends. Germline V gene data show CDR1 as SEHNR and CDR2 as FQNEAQ (reference sequence). This CDR3 has 13 amino acids. The CDR3 bases are TGTGCCAGCAGCTCCAGGTCCCAAGAGACCCAGTACTTC. This codes for CASSSRSQETQYF.

J is TRBJ2-1 and V is TRBV5-1, with a tentative D call TRBD2 (5 bases). Per germline, CDR1 SGHRS and CDR2 YFSETQ. V was shortened by 4 bases and J by 7 bases, with 9 bases between the two germline ends. The CDR3 extends over 12 amino acids. The CDR3, as DNA: TGCGCCAGCAGCCGAACGGGGAATGAGCAGTTCTTC. Amino acids: CASSRTGNEQFF.

Comment on this clone: The sample holds other DNA sequences that translate to the same CDR3. The rearrangement links TRBV5-1 to TRBJ1-4; maybe TRBD1 (5 bases). CDR1 and CDR2 (germline): SGHRS, YFSETQ. V lost 1 base and J lost 3, with 10 bases in between. This CDR3 is built from 15 residues. The CDR3 DNA follows: TGCGCCAGCAGCTTGAATGGGGGGTCTAATGAAAAACTGTTTTTT. Protein sequence: CASSLNGGSNEKLFF.

This clone came up a few times. The gene calls are TRBV5-5 and TRBJ2-2; the match to TRBD1 covers 8 bases. CDR1 and CDR2 (germline): SGHKS, YYEKEE (reference sequence). The CDR3 consists of 15 residues. After removal of 1 base from V and 3 bases from J, the junction contained 2 bases not matched to a gene. The CDR3 DNA follows: TGTGCCAGCAGCTTGCGACAGGGGTACACCGGGGAGCTGTTTTTT. Encoded protein: CASSLRQGYTGELFF.

The J gene is TRBJ1-1, the V gene TRBV11-2, with D perhaps TRBD1 (6 bases). Deletions cut 1 base from V and 3 bases from J, with 24 bases between. Germline V gene data show CDR1 as SGHAT and CDR2 as FQNNGV. CDR3 length: 19 residues. The CDR3 spells CASSLVPGGETGIDTEAFF. As DNA, the CDR3 is TGTGCCAGCAGCTTAGTACCGGGGGGCGAGACCGGGATTGACACTGAAGCTTTCTTT.

The gene calls are TRBV5-1 and TRBJ1-2; 7 nucleotides agree with TRBD1. The CDR3 is made up of 14 amino acids. The germline V gene has CDR1 SGHRS and CDR2 YFSETQ. V was pared by 9 bases and J by 1 base, with 9 bases of the junction left unmatched. The CDR3 DNA sequence: TGCGCCACCAGACCGGACAGGAGTAACTATGGCTACACCTTC. Translation gives CATRPDRSNYGYTF. Combining the CDR3 with reference TRBV5-1 and TRBJ1-2 gives the whole variable domain KAGVTQTPRYLIKTRGQQVTLSCSPISGHRSVSWYQQTPGQGLQFLFEYFSETQRNKGNFPGRFSGRQFSNSRSEMNVSTLELGDSALYLCATRPDRSNYGYTFGSGTRLTVV.

The V call is TRBV5-1, the J call TRBJ1-6, with D possibly matching TRBD1 (6 bases). V was trimmed by 4 bases and J by 7 bases, leaving 18 bases between them. Germline V CDR1 and CDR2: SGHRS, YFSETQ. The CDR3 is 16 residues long. CDR3 coding DNA: TGCGCCAGCAGCCAAGAAGCAGGGGCACGGAATTCACCCCTCCACTTT. Encoded protein: CASSQEAGARNSPLHF.

The rearrangement links TRBV5-6 to TRBJ1-6; the D gene is possibly TRBD1 (5 bases). The CDR3 is 15 residues long. Germline assignment: CDR1 SGHDT and CDR2 YYEEEE. V was cut by 4 bases and J by 4 bases, with 12 bases left in between. This CDR3 is CASSPRQNYNSPLHF. CDR3 DNA sequence: TGTGCCAGCAGCCCCCGACAGAATTATAATTCACCCCTCCACTTT. Full variable domain (outside the CDR3, taken from reference TRBV5-6 and TRBJ1-6): DAGVTQSPTHLIKTRGQQVTLRCSPKSGHDTVSWYQQALGQGPQFIFQYYEEEERQRGNFPDRFSGHQFPNYSSELNVNALLLGDSALYLCASSPRQNYNSPLHFGNGTRLTVT.

J is TRBJ1-4 and V is TRBV5-1, with D tentatively TRBD1 (6 bases). From germline, CDR1 is SGHRS and CDR2 YFSETQ. V gave up 2 bases and J gave up 5 bases, with 16 bases separating them. This CDR3 region has 16 residues. This chain's CDR3 is CASSFGGAGVNEKLFF. In DNA, the CDR3 is TGCGCCAGCAGCTTTGGTGGTGCAGGGGTAAATGAAAAACTGTTTTTT.

V usage is TRBV19 and J usage is TRBJ2-7; 11 bases map to TRBD1. Trimming took 5 bases from V and 4 from J; bases not matched to a gene: 4. The CDR3 is 14 amino acids. CDR1 LNHDA and CDR2 SQIVND come from the germline V gene (reference sequence). As DNA, the CDR3 is TGTGCCAGTAGTTCCGGGACAGGGGGGTACGAGCAGTACTTC. It specifies CASSSGTGGYEQYF.

The rearrangement links TRBV27 to TRBJ2-7; TRBD1 matches 8 bases. Germline CDR1 is MNHEY and CDR2 is SMNVEV (reference sequence). J was trimmed by 0 bases and V by 5 bases; bases with no gene match: 9. This CDR3 is built from 16 residues. The CDR3 DNA is TGTGCCAGCAGTAGGCAGACAGGGGCGAGCTCCTACGAGCAGTACTTC. Protein product: CASSRQTGASSYEQYF.

The chain couples TRBV27 to TRBJ1-5, with D possibly TRBD1 on 6 matching bases. CDR1 and CDR2 (germline): MNHEY, SMNVEV (reference sequence). The CDR3 runs to 15 residues. V was trimmed by 2 bases and J by 3 bases, leaving 11 bases between them. The CDR3 nucleotides read TGTGCCAGCAGTTTAACGGGGGGCCTCAATCAGCCCCAGCATTTT. It encodes CASSLTGGLNQPQHF.

J is TRBJ1-1 and V is TRBV6-1; perhaps TRBD1 as D (5 bases). The CDR3 runs 15 residues. With 7 bases removed from V and 8 bases from J, the gap between germline ends came to 23 bases. Germline loops: CDR1 MNHNS, CDR2 SASEGT. CDR3 in amino acids: CASTIRAGQSQEAFF. Written as DNA, the CDR3 is TGTGCCAGCACTATCCGGGCAGGGCAGAGCCAGGAAGCTTTCTTT.

This clone was seen a handful of times. The gene calls are TRBV15 and TRBJ1-2, with D uncertain. Per germline, CDR1 LNHNV and CDR2 YYDKDF (reference sequence). V was cut by 2 bases and J by 8 bases, with 9 bases left in between. The CDR3 is made up of 12 amino acids. CDR3 bases: TGTGCCACCAGCAGACCAACCCAGGGCTACACCTTC. Protein sequence: CATSRPTQGYTF. The full variable domain, with the rest looked up from reference TRBV15 and TRBJ1-2, is DAMVIQNPRYQVTQFGKPVTLSCSQTLNHNVMYWYQQKSSQAPKLLFHYYDKDFNNEADTPDNFQSRRPNTSFCFLDIRSPGLGDTAMYLCATSRPTQGYTFGSGTRLTVV.

The chain recombines TRBV11-2 with TRBJ1-2, with D uncertain. CDR3 length: 14 residues. Trimming stripped 2 bases from V and 5 bases from J, with 12 bases between. CDR1 is SGHAT, CDR2 FQNNGV, per germline. CDR3 protein: CASSLNGAPYGYTF. The CDR3 region has the DNA TGTGCCAGCAGCTTAAACGGAGCTCCGTATGGCTACACCTTC.

The chain carries TRBV18 and TRBJ1-2; D not certain. Germline V lookup: CDR1 KGHSH, CDR2 LQKENI. This CDR3 region has 15 residues. Between the trimmed V and J ends, which lost 5 bases and 8 bases, there was a span of 21 bases. The CDR3 DNA sequence: TGTGCCAGCTCAAGGCTGCTTGAGGCCAGCAACGGCTACACCTTC. Protein product: CASSRLLEASNGYTF.

The chain has TRBV7-8 and TRBJ2-7; the match to TRBD2 covers 8 bases. V shed 4 bases, J shed 4 bases, and the junction held 3 bases outside the gene matches. Per germline, CDR1 SGHVS and CDR2 FQNEAQ. This CDR3 has 13 amino acids. This CDR3 reads CASSSRGGYEQYF. CDR3 DNA: TGTGCCAGCAGCTCCCGGGGGGGGTACGAGCAGTACTTC.

The V gene is TRBV2, the J gene TRBJ2-2; D is possibly TRBD1 (7 bases). The V gene lost 7 bases and the J gene lost 5 bases, with 17 bases spanning the gap. Germline loops: CDR1 SNHLY, CDR2 FYNNEI. CDR3 size: 15 residues. The CDR3 region is CASTRSAGGTGELFF. CDR3 bases: TGTGCCAGCACGAGATCGGCAGGGGGGACCGGGGAGCTGTTTTTT.

This clone has a count of ten or more. The chain carries TRBV19 and TRBJ2-7; D perhaps matches TRBD2 (6 bases). The CDR3 length is 15 residues. Germline V CDR1 and CDR2: LNHDA, SQIVND (reference sequence). V was pared by 5 bases and J by 2 bases, with 16 bases between. CDR3: CASSPLGGRTYEQYF. Written as DNA, the CDR3 is TGTGCCAGTAGTCCATTGGGGGGACGGACCTACGAGCAGTACTTC.

V usage is TRBV5-1 and J usage is TRBJ2-5; D might be TRBD1 (5 bases). V lost 2 bases and J lost 1, with 12 bases in between. The germline CDR1 and CDR2 sequences are SGHRS and YFSETQ. The CDR3 extends over 15 amino acids. CDR3 bases: TGCGCCAGCAGCTTAACCAGGGCGAGCCAAGAGACCCAGTACTTC. It specifies CASSLTRASQETQYF.

J is TRBJ1-5 and V is TRBV5-8; a weak D match, TRBD1 (5 bases). This CDR3 is 17 amino acids long. The V and J ends lost 1 base and 1 base respectively, with 15 bases between them. Germline V lookup: CDR1 SGHTS, CDR2 YDEGEE. CDR3 sequence: CASSLKGRPGSNQPQHF. In DNA form, the CDR3 reads TGTGCCAGCAGCTTGAAAGGAAGGCCAGGGAGCAATCAGCCCCAGCATTTT.

The sample holds one count of this clone. J is TRBJ2-3 and V is TRBV5-4, with D unresolved. CDR1 is SGHNT, CDR2 YYREEE, per germline (reference sequence). The CDR3 contains 14 residues. Trimming shortened V by 4 bases and J by 0 bases, and 9 bases separated the two germline ends. The CDR3 reads CASSRLASTDTQYF. The CDR3 nucleotides read TGTGCCAGCAGCAGACTGGCTAGCACAGATACGCAGTATTTT.

This chain connects TRBV5-6 to TRBJ2-5, with D possibly being TRBD1 (5 bases). This CDR3 is 12 amino acids long. CDR1 is SGHDT and CDR2 is YYEEEE in the germline V gene. The ends were cut back, 4 bases at V and 5 bases at J, with 9 bases in the middle. The CDR3 loop reads CASSETGETQYF. Here the CDR3 DNA reads TGTGCCAGCAGCGAAACAGGCGAGACCCAGTACTTC.

Written as DNA, the CDR3 is TGTGCCAGTAAAGACCGGGACAGGGGGCTCTATGGCTACACCTTC. Encoded protein: CASKDRDRGLYGYTF. The V call is TRBV19, the J call TRBJ1-2; TRBD1 matches 12 bases. This CDR3 contains 15 residues. Germline-derived CDR1 and CDR2 are LNHDA and SQIVND (reference sequence). The junction had 7 bases not matched to a gene; V was cut back by 7 bases and J by 4 bases.